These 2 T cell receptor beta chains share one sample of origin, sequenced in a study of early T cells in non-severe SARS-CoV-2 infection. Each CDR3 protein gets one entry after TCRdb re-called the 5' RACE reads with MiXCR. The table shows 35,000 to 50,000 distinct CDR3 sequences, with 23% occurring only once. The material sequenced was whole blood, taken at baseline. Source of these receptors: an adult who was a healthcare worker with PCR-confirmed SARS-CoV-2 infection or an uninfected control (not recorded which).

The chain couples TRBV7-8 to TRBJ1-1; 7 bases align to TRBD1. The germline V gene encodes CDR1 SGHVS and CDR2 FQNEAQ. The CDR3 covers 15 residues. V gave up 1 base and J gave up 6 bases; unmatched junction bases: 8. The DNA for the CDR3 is TGTGCCAGCAGCTTAGTCGAGGGGGCGGTCGCTGAAGCTTTCTTT. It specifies CASSLVEGAVAEAFF.

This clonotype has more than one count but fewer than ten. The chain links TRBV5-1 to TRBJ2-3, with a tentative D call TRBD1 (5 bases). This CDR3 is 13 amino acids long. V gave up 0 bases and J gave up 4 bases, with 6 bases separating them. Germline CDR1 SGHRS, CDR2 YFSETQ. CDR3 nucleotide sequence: TGCGCCAGCAGCTTGGGGGGCGCAGATACGCAGTATTTT. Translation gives CASSLGGADTQYF.